This T cell receptor beta chain was retrieved from a study of CD8+ T cells in alopecia areata. Study in general: Oral tofacitinib (5 to 10 mg twice daily) was administered to treated patients.

The CDR3 sequence is 11 residues long. Germline V gene sequence: CDR1 DFQATT, CDR2 SNEGSKA (reference sequence). With 1 base removed from V and 5 bases from J, the gap between germline ends came to 5 bases. Starting from PBMCs, sorting isolated CD4+ and CD8+ T cells. Isolated RNA was reverse transcribed into cDNA used as the sequencing template. The protocol was immunoSEQ multiplex PCR, while the TCRdb copy is restricted to in-frame clones and leaves out a portion. The table lists about 180,000 clones, more than 60% of them singletons. The sequenced sample was CD4+ T cells sorted from blood, obtained at week 0. The sequence derives from a human donor with alopecia areata. The chain joins TRBV20-1 to TRBJ1-1, with D unclear. This chain's CDR3 is CSARAATEAFF. The DNA of the CDR3 is TGCAGTGCTAGAGCTGCGACTGAAGCTTTCTTT.